This T cell receptor beta chain was profiled in a study of T cell changes during pregnancy in multiple sclerosis. Profiling relied on immunoSEQ multiplex PCR, and the TCRdb table lists in-frame clones only, not all of them. The profile shows 95,000 to 110,000 clones, around 92% of them singletons. Trimming left V 4 bases short and J 10 bases short, with 15 bases between. CDR3 size: 13 residues. Germline V CDR1 and CDR2: SGHRS, YFSETQ. This clone was seen more than once but under ten times. The sample consisted of peripheral blood, taken in the third trimester of pregnancy. This TCR derives from a female donor in good health, enrolled as a control in a pregnancy study. The gene calls are TRBV5-1 and TRBJ2-1; possibly TRBD1 for D (6 bases). DNA of the CDR3: TGCGCCAGCAGCGTCAACAGGGAAAGAGAGCAGTTCTTC. This translates into CASSVNREREQFF.